The clone carrying this T cell receptor (beta chain) showed up many times. Its antigen is as yet unknown. Axillary draining lymph nodes of breast cancer patients supplied the node samples. This sample is part of a study of breast tumors, draining lymph nodes, adjacent tissues. MiXCR was run by TCRdb on the multiplex PCR reads, yielding one entry per CDR3 protein. This sample has 200,000 to 300,000 distinct CDR3 sequences, with around 30% found just once. Trimming pared 4 bases from V and 4 bases from J, leaving 10 bases between. The V gene's germline CDR1 is SGHDN and CDR2 FVKESK. The CDR3 runs 13 residues. Study-wide findings and caveats: Data fit most tumor T cells coming from lymph node, expanding in tumor.

The chain has TRBV14 and TRBJ2-5; D is uncertain. This TCR came from a female donor with breast cancer. Some clones in this sample may be carry-over from other donors' samples. Sequences were obtained from axillary lymph node tissue. The DNA of the CDR3 is TGTGCCAGCAGCCTTATTGTGGGAGAGACCCAGTACTTC. This sequence encodes CASSLIVGETQYF.